These 21 T cell receptor beta chains originate from one sample sequenced in a study of PD-1 blockade in classical Hodgkin lymphoma (TCRdb year 2020). The time point label corresponds to: cycle 1 day 1 (C1D1), immediately before nivolumab initiation. Every trial patient had relapsed following autologous stem cell transplantation, and prior brentuximab vedotin exposure was what differed among cohorts A, B and C. Receptors were amplified or captured by the immunoSEQ multiplex PCR assay. TCRdb's version of the immuneACCESS table is confined to in-frame rearrangements and falls short of the full clone set. An unresolved V gene accounts for under half of the shortfall where checked; the remainder is of unknown origin. The table for this sample lists around 9,900 clones; 80% to 95% of them were counted only once. The ten most abundant clones make up over 12% of the sample. The starting material was peripheral blood mononuclear cells (PBMCs), obtained at baseline. The receptor set was obtained from a human donor with classical Hodgkin lymphoma.

V and J are TRBV5-4 and TRBJ1-3; D might be TRBD1 (6 bases). CDR1 is SGHNT and CDR2 is YYREEE in the germline V gene (reference sequence). There are 15 residues in the CDR3. Trimming took off 4 bases at V and 0 bases at J, with 11 bases between the two ends. CDR3 sequence (DNA): TGTGCCAGCAGCGATGACAGGCTCTCTGGAAACACCATATATTTT. Amino acids: CASSDDRLSGNTIYF.

The chain has TRBV6-4 and TRBJ1-1; D is ambiguous. V dropped 3 bases and J dropped 1 base, with 9 bases sitting between them. The CDR3 consists of 14 residues. The germline gives CDR1 MRHNA, CDR2 SNTAGT. CDR3 coding DNA: TGTGCCAGCAGTGAGGATCTCACGAACACTGAAGCTTTCTTT. It translates to CASSEDLTNTEAFF.

The rearrangement links TRBV5-1 to TRBJ1-1; a possible D gene is TRBD1 (5 bases). Trimming stripped 4 bases from V and 4 bases from J, with 23 bases between. The CDR3 runs to 17 residues. CDR1 is SGHRS, CDR2 YFSETQ, per germline. The DNA for the CDR3 is TGCGCCAGCAGCCCTTCTAGATTAAGGGACGGTGGCACTGAAGCTTTCTTT. Translation gives CASSPSRLRDGGTEAFF.

J is TRBJ2-7 and V is TRBV4-2; 8 bases agree with TRBD2. There are 18 residues in the CDR3. V was pared by 0 bases and J by 3 bases, with 13 bases of the junction left unmatched. CDR1 LGHNA and CDR2 YNFKEQ come from the germline V gene. CDR3 coding DNA: TGTGCCAGCAGCCAAGACGAGCCAGCGGGAGTTGGGTTCTACGAGCAGTACTTC. This encodes CASSQDEPAGVGFYEQYF.

V gene TRBV5-1 combines with J gene TRBJ1-3, with D possibly matching TRBD1 (5 bases). The V end lost 4 bases, the J end lost 4 bases, and 15 bases lay between the germline ends. CDR1 SGHRS and CDR2 YFSETQ come from the germline V gene. The CDR3 consists of 15 residues. The CDR3 is CASSADPGRGNTIYF. The DNA of the CDR3 is TGCGCCAGCAGCGCGGACCCGGGACGGGGAAACACCATATATTTT.

The chain employs TRBV19 and TRBJ2-7; possible D gene TRBD1, 5 bases. The CDR3 sequence is 13 residues long. CDR1 is LNHDA and CDR2 is SQIVND in the germline V gene (reference sequence). The V gene lost 6 bases and the J gene lost 2 bases, with 11 bases spanning the gap. CDR3 sequence: CASSTKGPYEQYF. The CDR3 DNA sequence: TGTGCCAGTAGCACCAAGGGGCCCTACGAGCAGTACTTC.

The chain recombines TRBV6-5 with TRBJ2-7, with D unclear. V lost 2 bases to trimming and J lost 0 bases, with 8 bases between them. The length of the CDR3 is 14 residues. Germline V gives CDR1 MNHEY, CDR2 SVGAGI. The CDR3 sequence: CASSYEEFSYEQYF. The DNA for the CDR3 is TGTGCCAGCAGTTACGAGGAATTCTCCTACGAGCAGTACTTC.

The genes are TRBV25-1 and TRBJ2-1; D is uncertain. Germline values: CDR1 MGHDK, CDR2 SYGVNS. Trimming pared 2 bases from V and 0 bases from J, leaving 11 bases between. The CDR3 length is 16 residues. The CDR3 sequence is CASSEVGSHSYNEQFF. The CDR3 DNA is TGTGCCAGCAGTGAAGTCGGCAGCCACTCCTACAATGAGCAGTTCTTC.

This clone was seen once. The chain joins TRBV9 to TRBJ1-5; no definite D call. With 5 bases removed from V and 5 bases from J, the gap between germline ends came to 17 bases. Germline CDR1 reads SGDLS; CDR2 reads YYNGEE. The CDR3 is made up of 15 amino acids. The CDR3: CASSAAGSIHQPQHF. CDR3 nucleotides: TGTGCCAGCAGTGCTGCCGGGTCTATCCATCAGCCCCAGCATTTT.

The chain has TRBV27 and TRBJ2-7; possibly TRBD1 for D (6 bases). This CDR3 region has 13 residues. V lost 7 bases and J 3 bases, leaving 13 bases between the germline ends. CDR1 MNHEY and CDR2 SMNVEV come from the germline V gene (reference sequence). CDR3 protein: CASKGQGNYEQYF. The CDR3 coding sequence is TGTGCCAGCAAGGGGCAGGGGAACTACGAGCAGTACTTC.

The chain joins TRBV25-1 to TRBJ2-1, with unresolved D. This CDR3 is 15 amino acids long. V lost 3 bases and J 0 bases, leaving 9 bases between the germline ends. The germline CDR1 and CDR2 sequences are MGHDK and SYGVNS. CDR3 nucleotides: TGTGCCAGCAGTGATTACGCGGTCTCCTACAATGAGCAGTTCTTC. It is translated as CASSDYAVSYNEQFF.

The gene calls are TRBV6-1 and TRBJ2-2; 8 nucleotides match TRBD2. V dropped 1 base and J dropped 7; count of bases not matched to a gene: 14. Germline-derived CDR1 and CDR2 are MNHNS and SASEGT. The CDR3 length is 18 residues. CDR3 amino acids: CASSEVPAGEPGIGELFF. The CDR3, as DNA: TGTGCCAGCAGTGAAGTCCCAGCGGGGGAGCCGGGCATCGGGGAGCTGTTTTTT.

The chain carries TRBV27 and TRBJ2-7; 8 bases match TRBD2. The CDR3 is 14 amino acids. V was clipped by 6 bases and J by 2 bases; unmatched bases: 6. Germline assignment: CDR1 MNHEY and CDR2 SMNVEV (reference sequence). CDR3 protein: CASRFSGTPYEQYF. The CDR3 bases are TGTGCCAGCAGATTTAGCGGGACCCCCTACGAGCAGTACTTC.

V is TRBV13 and J is TRBJ2-5; 8 positions agree with TRBD2. The germline CDR1 and CDR2 sequences are PRHDT and FYEKMQ (reference sequence). Unmatched junction bases numbered 3, after V lost 0 bases and J lost 0 bases. The CDR3 covers 16 residues. The CDR3 DNA sequence: TGTGCCAGCAGCTTAGGGGGTAGCGGGGACCAAGAGACCCAGTACTTC. Translated, it gives CASSLGGSGDQETQYF.

The J gene is TRBJ2-6, the V gene TRBV5-1, with 8 positions matching TRBD2. The junction had 7 bases not matched to a gene; V was cut back by 3 bases and J by 2 bases. From germline, CDR1 is SGHRS and CDR2 YFSETQ. The CDR3 runs 17 residues. The CDR3 is CASSSSGTSAGANVLTF. DNA for the CDR3: TGCGCCAGCAGCTCATCCGGGACTAGTGCTGGGGCCAACGTCCTGACTTTC.

The chain recombines TRBV5-1 with TRBJ2-1; TRBD2 might be the D (5 bases). V was clipped by 5 bases and J by 0 bases, with 12 bases between them. Germline V lookup: CDR1 SGHRS, CDR2 YFSETQ. The CDR3 spans 15 residues. CDR3 coding DNA: TGCGCCAGCAGTCTTGGGGAGACCTCCTACAATGAGCAGTTCTTC. Its protein product is CASSLGETSYNEQFF.

The chain has TRBV7-9 and TRBJ2-5; 14 bases are a match to TRBD2. CDR1 and CDR2 from the germline V gene are SEHNR and FQNEAQ (reference sequence). CDR3 length: 16 residues. V lost 8 bases, J lost 0 bases, and 5 bases stayed unmatched. Here the CDR3 reads CASGTSGSPYQETQYF. The CDR3 region has the DNA TGTGCCAGCGGGACTAGCGGGAGCCCGTACCAAGAGACCCAGTACTTC. Full variable domain (missing parts from reference TRBV7-9 and TRBJ2-5): DTGVSQNPRHKITKRGQNVTFRCDPISEHNRLYWYRQTLGQGPEFLTYFQNEAQLEKSRLLSDRFSAERPKGSFSTLEIQRTEQGDSAMYLCASGTSGSPYQETQYFGPGTRLLVL.

This chain links TRBV7-2 with TRBJ2-2, with a possible D match to TRBD2 (5 bases). Per the germline V gene, CDR1 is SGHTA and CDR2 is FQGNSA. The V and J ends lost 4 bases and 0 bases respectively, with 12 bases between them. The CDR3 loop spans 16 amino acids. CDR3 nucleotides: TGTGCCAGCAGCTCCCGTGCGGGCCCGAACACCGGGGAGCTGTTTTTT. Translation: CASSSRAGPNTGELFF.

The V and J genes are TRBV2 and TRBJ1-2, with a weak D call TRBD1 (6 bases). The CDR3 length is 14 residues. CDR1 is SNHLY, CDR2 FYNNEI, per germline. V lost 6 bases to trimming and J lost 8 bases, with 19 bases between them. The chain's CDR3 is CASRDGGRSGGYTF. The CDR3 DNA sequence: TGTGCCAGCAGAGACGGGGGGCGGTCGGGCGGCTACACCTTC.

The chain is built from TRBV18 and TRBJ2-7; 9 positions match TRBD2. The CDR3 loop spans 17 amino acids. Germline V gene sequence: CDR1 KGHSH, CDR2 LQKENI. With V trimmed by 0 bases and J by 3 bases, 9 bases remained unmatched. In nucleotides, the CDR3 is TGTGCCAGCTCACCACCCTTAGCTCTAGCGGGAATCTACGAGCAGTACTTC. As protein: CASSPPLALAGIYEQYF. Looking up the rest from reference TRBV18 and TRBJ2-7 gives the full variable domain: NAGVMQNPRHLVRRRGQEARLRCSPMKGHSHVYWYRQLPEEGLKFMVYLQKENIIDESGMPKERFSAEFPKEGPSILRIQQVVRGDSAAYFCASSPPLALAGIYEQYFGPGTRLTVT.

V and J are TRBV7-9 and TRBJ2-7; 10 bases are shared with TRBD1. The CDR3 consists of 11 residues. The germline CDR1 and CDR2 sequences are SEHNR and FQNEAQ (reference sequence). Losses at the gene ends were 4 bases for V and 11 bases for J; bases not matched to a gene: 2. The CDR3 DNA follows: TGTGCCAGCAGCTCCGGACAGGGGGAGTACTTC. Translated: CASSSGQGEYF.